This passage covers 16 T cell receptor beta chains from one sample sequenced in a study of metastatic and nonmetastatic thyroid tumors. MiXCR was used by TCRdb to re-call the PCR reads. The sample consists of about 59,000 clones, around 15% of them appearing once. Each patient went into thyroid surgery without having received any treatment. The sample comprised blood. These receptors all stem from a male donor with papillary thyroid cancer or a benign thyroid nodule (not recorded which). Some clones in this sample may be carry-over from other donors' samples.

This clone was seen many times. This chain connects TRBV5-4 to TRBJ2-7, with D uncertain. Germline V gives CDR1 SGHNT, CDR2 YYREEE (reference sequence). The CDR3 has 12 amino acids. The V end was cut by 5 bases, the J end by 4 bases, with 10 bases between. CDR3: CASSSGNYEQYF. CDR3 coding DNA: TGTGCCAGCAGTTCCGGCAATTACGAGCAGTACTTC.

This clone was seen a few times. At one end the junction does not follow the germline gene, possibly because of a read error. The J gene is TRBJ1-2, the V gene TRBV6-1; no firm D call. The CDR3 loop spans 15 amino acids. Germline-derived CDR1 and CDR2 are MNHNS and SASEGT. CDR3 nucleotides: TGTGCCAGCACCGAGTTGGGAATAGGAGACTATAGCTACACATTC. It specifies CASTELGIGDYSYTF.

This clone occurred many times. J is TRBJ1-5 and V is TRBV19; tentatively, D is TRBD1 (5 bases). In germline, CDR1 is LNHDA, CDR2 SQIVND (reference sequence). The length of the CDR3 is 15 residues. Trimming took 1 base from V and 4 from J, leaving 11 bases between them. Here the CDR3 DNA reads TGTGCCAGTAGTATAGGGCGGGGGTTGAATCAGCCCCAGCATTTT. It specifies CASSIGRGLNQPQHF.

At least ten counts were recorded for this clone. The CDR3 protein is CASSLAGQSNQPQHF. The CDR3 DNA follows: TGTGCCAGCAGCTTGGCAGGGCAGAGCAATCAGCCCCAGCATTTT. The chain is built from TRBV5-5 and TRBJ1-5, with a tentative D call TRBD1 (5 bases). V lost 0 bases and J lost 1, with 8 bases in between. Germline V gene sequence: CDR1 SGHKS, CDR2 YYEKEE (reference sequence). CDR3 length: 15 residues. The full variable domain, completed using reference TRBV5-5 and TRBJ1-5, is DAGVTQSPTHLIKTRGQQVTLRCSPISGHKSVSWYQQVLGQGPQFIFQYYEKEERGRGNFPDRFSARQFPNYSSELNVNALLLGDSALYLCASSLAGQSNQPQHFGDGTRLSIL.

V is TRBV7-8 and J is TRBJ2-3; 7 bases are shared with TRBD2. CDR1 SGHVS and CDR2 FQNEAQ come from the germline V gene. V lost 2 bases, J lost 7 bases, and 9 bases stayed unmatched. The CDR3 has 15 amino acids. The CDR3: CASSLICGGAYTQYF. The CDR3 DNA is TGTGCCAGCAGCTTAATCTGCGGGGGTGCATATACGCAGTATTTT.

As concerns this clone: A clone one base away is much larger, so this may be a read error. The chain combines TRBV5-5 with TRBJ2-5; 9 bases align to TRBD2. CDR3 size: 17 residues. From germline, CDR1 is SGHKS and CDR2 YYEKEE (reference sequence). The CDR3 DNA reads TGTGCCAGCAGCTCCATCGCGACTAGCGGATACCAAGAGAACCAGTACTTC. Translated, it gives CASSSIATSGYQENQYF.

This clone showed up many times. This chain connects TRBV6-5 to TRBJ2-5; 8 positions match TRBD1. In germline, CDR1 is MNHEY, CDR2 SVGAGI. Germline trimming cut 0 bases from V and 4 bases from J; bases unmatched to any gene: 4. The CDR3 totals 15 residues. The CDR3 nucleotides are TGTGCCAGCAGTTACTCGGACAGGGTCGTAGAGACCCAGTACTTC. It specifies CASSYSDRVVETQYF.

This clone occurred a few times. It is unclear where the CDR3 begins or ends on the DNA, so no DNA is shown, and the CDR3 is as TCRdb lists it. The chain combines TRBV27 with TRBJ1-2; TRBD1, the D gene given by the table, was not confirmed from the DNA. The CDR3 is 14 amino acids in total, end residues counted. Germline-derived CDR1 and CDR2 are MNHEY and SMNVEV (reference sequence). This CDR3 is CASSFGQGTSCHTF.

CDR3 in DNA: TGTGCCAGCAGCCGCCAGGTGAACACTGAAGCTTTCTTT. Amino acids: CASSRQVNTEAFF. V and J are TRBV14 and TRBJ1-1, with D unclear. V lost 4 bases and J lost 0, with 6 bases in between. CDR3 size: 13 residues. CDR1 is SGHDN, CDR2 FVKESK, per germline.

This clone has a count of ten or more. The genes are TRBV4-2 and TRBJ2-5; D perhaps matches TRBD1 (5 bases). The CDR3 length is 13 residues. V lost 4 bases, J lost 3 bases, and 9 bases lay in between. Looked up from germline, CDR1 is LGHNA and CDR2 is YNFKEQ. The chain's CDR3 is CASSPDTEETQYF. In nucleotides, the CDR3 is TGTGCCAGCAGCCCGGACACCGAAGAGACCCAGTACTTC.

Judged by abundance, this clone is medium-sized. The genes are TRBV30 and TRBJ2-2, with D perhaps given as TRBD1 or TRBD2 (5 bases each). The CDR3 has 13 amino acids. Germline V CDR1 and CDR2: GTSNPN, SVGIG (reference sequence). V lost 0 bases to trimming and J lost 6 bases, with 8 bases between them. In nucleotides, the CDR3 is TGTGCCTGGAGTGTACTAGGGGCCGGGGAGCTGTTTTTT. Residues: CAWSVLGAGELFF. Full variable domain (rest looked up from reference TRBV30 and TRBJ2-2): SQTIHQWPATLVQPVGSPLSLECTVEGTSNPNLYWYRQAAGRGLQLLFYSVGIGQISSEVPQNLSASRPQDRQFILSSKKLLLSDSGFYLCAWSVLGAGELFFGEGSRLTVL.

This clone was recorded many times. CDR3 sequence reads: CASSPTDTNTEAFF. In DNA form, the CDR3 reads TGTGCCAGCAGCCCAACGGACACGAACACTGAAGCTTTCTTT. This chain connects TRBV7-3 to TRBJ1-1; D is possibly TRBD1 (5 bases). The CDR3 contains 14 residues. V dropped 5 bases and J dropped 1 base, with 11 bases sitting between them. Germline assignment: CDR1 SGHTA and CDR2 FQGTGA.

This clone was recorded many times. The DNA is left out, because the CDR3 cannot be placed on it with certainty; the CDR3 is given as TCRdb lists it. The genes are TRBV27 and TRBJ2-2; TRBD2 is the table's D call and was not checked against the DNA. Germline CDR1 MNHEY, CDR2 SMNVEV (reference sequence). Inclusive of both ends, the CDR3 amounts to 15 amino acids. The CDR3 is CASSSSGLNTGELFF.

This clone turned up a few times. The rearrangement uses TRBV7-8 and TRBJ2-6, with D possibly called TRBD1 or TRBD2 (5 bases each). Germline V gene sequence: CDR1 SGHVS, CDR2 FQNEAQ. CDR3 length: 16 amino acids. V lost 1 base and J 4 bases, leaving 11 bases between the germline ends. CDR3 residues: CASSLDQGAGANVLTF. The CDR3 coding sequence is TGTGCCAGCAGCTTAGACCAGGGAGCCGGGGCCAACGTCCTGACTTTC.

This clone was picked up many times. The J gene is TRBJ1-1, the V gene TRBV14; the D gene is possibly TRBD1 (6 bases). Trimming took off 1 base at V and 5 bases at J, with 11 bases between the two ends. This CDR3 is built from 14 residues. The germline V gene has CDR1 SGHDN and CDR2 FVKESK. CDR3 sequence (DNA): TGTGCCAGCAGCCAAGCTGAGGGGGTGACTGAAGCTTTCTTT. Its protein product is CASSQAEGVTEAFF.

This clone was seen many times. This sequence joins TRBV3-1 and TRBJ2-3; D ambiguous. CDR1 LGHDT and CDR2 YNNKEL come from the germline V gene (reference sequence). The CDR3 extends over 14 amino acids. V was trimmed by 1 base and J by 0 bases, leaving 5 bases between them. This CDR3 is CASSQGSSTDTQYF. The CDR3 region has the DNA TGTGCCAGCAGCCAAGGTAGTAGCACAGATACGCAGTATTTT.